The T cell receptor beta chain under discussion was sequenced for a study of Tregs in tolerant kidney transplant recipients. About the research overall: The nonmyeloablative bone marrow transplants came from related graft donors, with transient mixed chimerism. Study-level points and caveats: Changing PCR primers prevented nucleotide comparison between some patients' samples.

The method was immunoSEQ multiplex PCR; TCRdb's version includes in-frame clones alone and lacks a portion of them. There are around 2,000 clones in the sample, with more than 15% held by the top ten. Recipient PBMCs carried a CFSE label and met irradiated graft donor PBMCs for about six days before FACS sorting. This clone ranks as large in terms of frequency. Its specificity is not known. The CDR3 end lies 3 residues beyond the end of the read and is filled in from the germline J gene. The CDR3 loop spans 17 amino acids. CDR1 is SGHRS and CDR2 is YFSETQ in the germline V gene. Trimming at V came to 7 bases and at J to 3 bases, leaving 13 bases not matched to a gene.

The chain is built from TRBV5-1 and TRBJ2-2; TRBD2 aligns across 9 bases. The source is a human patient who received a combined kidney and bone marrow transplant. This specimen consisted of CD4+ T cells from blood cultured with allogeneic cells, obtained before the transplant. The CDR3 loop is CASRAGGPLVDTGELFF. CDR3 DNA (partial): TGCGCCAGCCGGGCGGGGGGGCCCCTCGTGGACACCGGGGAG.